The 4 T cell receptor beta chains presented below share a single source sample, sequenced in a study of identical twins. TCRdb re-analysed the 5' RACE reads in MiXCR, keeping a single row per CDR3 protein. The sample carries 640,000 or so distinct CDR3 sequences, around 6% recorded once. The sequencing input was naive T cells sorted from blood. These TCRs come from a man aged 18-30 years in good health.

This clonotype was detected ten times or more. The chain combines TRBV29-1 with TRBJ2-3; no clear D. This CDR3 contains 11 residues. V gave up 4 bases and J gave up 7 bases, with 9 bases separating them. Germline V lookup: CDR1 SQVTM, CDR2 ANQGSEA. In DNA form, the CDR3 reads TGCAGCGTTGGTGGCGGCAATACGCAGTATTTT. Amino acids: CSVGGGNTQYF.

This clonotype was counted many times. The rearrangement joins TRBV12-3 or TRBV12-4 to TRBJ1-1; D gene ambiguous. Deletions cut 1 base from V and 3 bases from J, with 6 bases between. The length of the CDR3 is 13 residues. The CDR3 here is CASSLVRHTEAFF. CDR3 in DNA: TGTGCCAGCAGTTTAGTTCGGCACACTGAAGCTTTCTTT.

This clonotype has at least ten counts. V gene TRBV27 combines with J gene TRBJ1-6; TRBD1 aligns across 8 bases. This CDR3 is 15 amino acids long. V lost 5 bases, J lost 3 bases, and 3 bases stayed unmatched. CDR1 and CDR2 from the germline V gene are MNHEY and SMNVEV (reference sequence). CDR3: CASSRTGIYNSPLHF. CDR3 DNA sequence: TGTGCCAGCAGTAGGACAGGGATCTATAATTCACCCCTCCACTTT.

The chain joins TRBV15 to TRBJ1-2; possibly TRBD1 for D (5 bases). Trimming took 6 bases from V and 4 from J, leaving 12 bases between them. CDR1 and CDR2 from the germline V gene are LNHNV and YYDKDF (reference sequence). The CDR3 loop spans 13 amino acids. The CDR3 DNA reads as TGTGCCACCAGGCGTCAGGGCAGCTATGGCTACACCTTC. It translates to CATRRQGSYGYTF.